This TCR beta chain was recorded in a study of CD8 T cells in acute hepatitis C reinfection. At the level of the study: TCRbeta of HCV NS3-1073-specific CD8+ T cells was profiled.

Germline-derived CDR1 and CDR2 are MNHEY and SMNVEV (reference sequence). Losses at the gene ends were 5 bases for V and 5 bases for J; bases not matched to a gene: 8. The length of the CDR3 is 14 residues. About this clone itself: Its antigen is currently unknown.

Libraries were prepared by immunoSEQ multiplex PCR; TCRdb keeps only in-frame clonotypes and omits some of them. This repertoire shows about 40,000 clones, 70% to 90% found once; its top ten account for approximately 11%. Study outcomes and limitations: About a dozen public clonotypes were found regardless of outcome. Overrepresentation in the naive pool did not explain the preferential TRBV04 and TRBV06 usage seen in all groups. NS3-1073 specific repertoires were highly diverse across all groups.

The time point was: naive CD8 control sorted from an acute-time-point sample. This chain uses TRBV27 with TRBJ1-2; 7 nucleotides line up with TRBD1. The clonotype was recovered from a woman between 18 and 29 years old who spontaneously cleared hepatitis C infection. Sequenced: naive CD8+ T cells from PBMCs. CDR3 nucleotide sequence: TGTGCCAGCAGTCCACTCGGGACAGCTTATGGCTACACCTTC. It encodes CASSPLGTAYGYTF.